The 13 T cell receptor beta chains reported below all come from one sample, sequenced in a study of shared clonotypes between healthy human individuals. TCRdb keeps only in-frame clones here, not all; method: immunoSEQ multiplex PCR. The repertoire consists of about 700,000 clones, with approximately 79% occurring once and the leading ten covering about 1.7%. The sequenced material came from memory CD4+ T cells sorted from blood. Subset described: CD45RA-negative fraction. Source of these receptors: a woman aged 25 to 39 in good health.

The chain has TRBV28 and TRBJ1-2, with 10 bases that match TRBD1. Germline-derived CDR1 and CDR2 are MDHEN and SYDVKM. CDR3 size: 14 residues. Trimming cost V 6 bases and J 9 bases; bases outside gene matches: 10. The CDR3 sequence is CASRLPGQGLRYTF. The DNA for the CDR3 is TGTGCCAGCAGACTTCCGGGACAGGGGTTGCGCTACACCTTC.

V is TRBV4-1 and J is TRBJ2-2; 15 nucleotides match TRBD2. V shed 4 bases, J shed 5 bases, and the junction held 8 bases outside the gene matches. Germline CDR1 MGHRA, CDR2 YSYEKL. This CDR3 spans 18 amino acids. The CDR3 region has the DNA TGCGCCAGCAGCCTAACCGGACTAGCGGGAGGGTTAACCGGGGAGCTGTTTTTT. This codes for CASSLTGLAGGLTGELFF.

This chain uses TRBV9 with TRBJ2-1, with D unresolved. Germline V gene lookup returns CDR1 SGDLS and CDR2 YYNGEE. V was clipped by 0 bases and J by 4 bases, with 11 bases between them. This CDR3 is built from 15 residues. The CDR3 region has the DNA TGTGCCAGCAGCGTAGTACCAGCCGATTACAATGAGCAGTTCTTC. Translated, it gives CASSVVPADYNEQFF.

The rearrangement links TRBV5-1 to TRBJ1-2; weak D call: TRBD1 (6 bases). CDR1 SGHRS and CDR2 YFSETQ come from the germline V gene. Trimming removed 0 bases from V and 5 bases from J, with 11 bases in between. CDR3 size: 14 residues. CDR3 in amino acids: CASSLGTQGYGYTF. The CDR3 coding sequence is TGCGCCAGCAGCTTGGGGACCCAGGGGTATGGCTACACCTTC.

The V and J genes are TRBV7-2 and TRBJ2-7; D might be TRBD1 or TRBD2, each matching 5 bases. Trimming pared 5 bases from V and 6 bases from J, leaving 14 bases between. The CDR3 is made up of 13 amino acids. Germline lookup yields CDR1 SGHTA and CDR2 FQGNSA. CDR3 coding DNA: TGTGCCAGCAGCCCGGGACCGCTGGCCGAGCAGTACTTC. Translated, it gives CASSPGPLAEQYF.

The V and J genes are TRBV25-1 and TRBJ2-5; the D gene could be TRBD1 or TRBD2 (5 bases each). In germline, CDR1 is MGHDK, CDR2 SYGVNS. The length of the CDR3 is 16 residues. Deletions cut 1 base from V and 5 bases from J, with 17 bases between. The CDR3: CASSESQGGFLETQYF. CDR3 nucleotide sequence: TGTGCCAGCAGTGAATCTCAGGGCGGGTTTCTTGAGACCCAGTACTTC.

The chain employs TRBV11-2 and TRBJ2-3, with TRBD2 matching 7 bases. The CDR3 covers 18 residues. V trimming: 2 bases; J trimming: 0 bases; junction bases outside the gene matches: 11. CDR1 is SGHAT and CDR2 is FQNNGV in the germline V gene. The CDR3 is CASSLKAPWGGSTDTQYF. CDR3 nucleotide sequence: TGTGCCAGCAGCTTAAAGGCCCCCTGGGGGGGGAGCACAGATACGCAGTATTTT.

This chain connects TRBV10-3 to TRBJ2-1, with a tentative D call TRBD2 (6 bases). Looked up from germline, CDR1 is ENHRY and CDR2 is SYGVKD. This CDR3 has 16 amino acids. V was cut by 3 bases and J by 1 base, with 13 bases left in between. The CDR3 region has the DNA TGTGCCATCAGTGACCGTAGCGGTTGGTCCTACAATGAGCAGTTCTTC. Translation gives CAISDRSGWSYNEQFF.

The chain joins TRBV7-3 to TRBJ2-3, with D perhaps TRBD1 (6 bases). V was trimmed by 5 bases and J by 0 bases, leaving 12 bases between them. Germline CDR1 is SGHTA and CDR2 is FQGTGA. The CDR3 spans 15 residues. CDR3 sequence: CASSATGTSTDTQYF. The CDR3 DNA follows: TGTGCCAGCAGCGCTACAGGGACCAGCACAGATACGCAGTATTTT.

CDR3 DNA: TGTGCCAGCAGCCAACCCGGACAGCGTAACTATGGCTACACCTTC. Residues: CASSQPGQRNYGYTF. The chain has TRBV7-2 and TRBJ1-2; tentative D call: TRBD1 (6 bases). The CDR3 loop spans 15 amino acids. Trimming removed 5 bases at V and 1 base at J, with 14 bases between. Germline CDR1 and CDR2: SGHTA and FQGNSA.

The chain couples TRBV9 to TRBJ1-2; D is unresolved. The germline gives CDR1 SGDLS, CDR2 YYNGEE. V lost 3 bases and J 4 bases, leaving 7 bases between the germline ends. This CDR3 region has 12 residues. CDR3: CASSAPPYGYTF. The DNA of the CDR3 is TGTGCCAGCAGCGCCCCACCCTATGGCTACACCTTC. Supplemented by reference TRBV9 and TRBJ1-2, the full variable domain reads DSGVTQTPKHLITATGQRVTLRCSPRSGDLSVYWYQQSLDQGLQFLIQYYNGEERAKGNILERFSAQQFPDLHSELNLSSLELGDSALYFCASSAPPYGYTFGSGTRLTVV.

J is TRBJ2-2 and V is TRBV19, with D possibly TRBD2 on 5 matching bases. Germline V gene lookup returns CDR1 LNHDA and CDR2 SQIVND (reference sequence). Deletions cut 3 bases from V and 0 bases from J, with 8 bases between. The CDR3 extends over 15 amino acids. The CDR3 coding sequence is TGTGCCAGTAGTATCCAGGACTCGAACACCGGGGAGCTGTTTTTT. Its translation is CASSIQDSNTGELFF.

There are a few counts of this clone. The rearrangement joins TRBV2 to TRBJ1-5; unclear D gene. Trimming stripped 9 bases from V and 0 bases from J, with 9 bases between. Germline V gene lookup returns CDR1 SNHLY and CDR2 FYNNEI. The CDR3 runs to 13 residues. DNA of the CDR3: TGTGCCAGTGAGTGGGATAGCAATCAGCCCCAGCATTTT. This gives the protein CASEWDSNQPQHF.